Below are 5 T cell receptor beta chains sequenced from a single sample in a study of cytomegalovirus exposure and HLA in healthy donors. The primer mix had 60 Vbeta and 13 Jbeta primers. The repertoire was sequenced with immunoSEQ multiplex PCR; TCRdb's copy has only in-frame clones and lacks some. Here the sample spans about 120,000 clones, roughly 10% being singletons. Sequenced material: PBMCs. Receptors were obtained from a woman aged 18-30 years in good health and CMV-seropositive.

This clone was seen a few times. The rearrangement joins TRBV7-2 to TRBJ2-5; 11 bases match TRBD2. Trimming cost V 3 bases and J 5 bases; bases outside gene matches: 2. Germline lookup yields CDR1 SGHTA and CDR2 FQGNSA. The CDR3 covers 14 residues. CDR3 sequence (DNA): TGTGCCAGCAGCTTTACTAGCGGGAGCGAGACCCAGTACTTC. It yields the protein CASSFTSGSETQYF.

The J gene is TRBJ2-7, the V gene TRBV7-2, with 7 bases aligning to TRBD2. The CDR3 loop spans 15 amino acids. V was clipped by 6 bases and J by 4 bases; unmatched bases: 12. The V gene's germline CDR1 is SGHTA and CDR2 FQGNSA. CDR3 in amino acids: CASRRWGGSGYEQYF. The CDR3 coding sequence is TGTGCCAGCAGACGGTGGGGCGGGAGCGGGTACGAGCAGTACTTC.

V and J are TRBV5-1 and TRBJ2-5, with 14 nucleotides matching TRBD2. Germline V lookup: CDR1 SGHRS, CDR2 YFSETQ. With 4 bases clipped from V and 1 base from J, the junction kept 15 bases outside the gene matches. The CDR3 contains 20 residues. The CDR3 DNA is TGCGCCAGCAGCCCAAGGACTAGCGGGAGGACCGACGGCCTCCAAGAGACCCAGTACTTC. It codes for CASSPRTSGRTDGLQETQYF.

The sample holds a few counts of this clone. The chain has TRBV10-3 and TRBJ2-1; the D gene is possibly TRBD1 (6 bases). Germline V gene data show CDR1 as ENHRY and CDR2 as SYGVKD. This CDR3 is built from 16 residues. Trimming left V 5 bases short and J 5 bases short, with 19 bases between. For the CDR3, the DNA is TGTGCCATCAGTACTATGGACAGTTTAGGGGACAATGAGCAGTTCTTC. This translates into CAISTMDSLGDNEQFF.

This clone turned up a few times. V usage is TRBV18 and J usage is TRBJ1-2; D is unclear. The ends were cut back, 3 bases at V and 8 bases at J, with 13 bases in the middle. Germline-derived CDR1 and CDR2 are KGHSH and LQKENI. CDR3 length: 13 amino acids. CDR3 nucleotides: TGTGCCAGCTCACCCTCCTTCCGTCGGGGCTACACCTTC. Translation: CASSPSFRRGYTF.